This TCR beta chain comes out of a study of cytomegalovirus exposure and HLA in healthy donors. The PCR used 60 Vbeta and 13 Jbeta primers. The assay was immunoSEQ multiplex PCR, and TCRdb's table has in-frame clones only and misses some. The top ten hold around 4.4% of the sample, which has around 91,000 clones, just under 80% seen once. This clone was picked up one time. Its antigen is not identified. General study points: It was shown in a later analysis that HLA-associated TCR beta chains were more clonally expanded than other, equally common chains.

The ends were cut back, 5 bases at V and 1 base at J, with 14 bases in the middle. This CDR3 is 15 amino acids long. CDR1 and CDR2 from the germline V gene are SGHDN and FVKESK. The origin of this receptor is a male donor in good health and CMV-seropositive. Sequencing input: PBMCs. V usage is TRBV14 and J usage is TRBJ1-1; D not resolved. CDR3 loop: CASSEARSRNTEAFF. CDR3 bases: TGTGCCAGCAGCGAGGCGCGGAGCCGGAACACTGAAGCTTTCTTT.